This passage covers 32 T cell receptor beta chains from one sample sequenced in a study of technical replicates of blood from a handful of donors. Only in-frame clones appear in the TCRdb table, and some are missing; sequencing was by immunoSEQ multiplex PCR. This sample has roughly 93,000 clones; about 95% occur once, and the top ten carry 0.26%. Sequences were obtained from T cells isolated from PBMCs. These TCRs come from a human donor in good health.

The chain uses TRBV12-2 and TRBJ2-2; the tabulated D call, TRBD2, remains unverified against the DNA. TRBV12-2 is recorded as a pseudogene. The length of the CDR3 is 18 residues. CDR3 coding DNA: TGTGCAAGTCGCTCGCCTCCACCACAGCGGGGGGGACACGGGGAGCTGTTTTTT. This gives the protein CASRSPPPQRGGHGELFF.

The CDR3 nucleotides are TGTGCCAGCACTATCCGGGACACCATCTCCGGGGAGCTGTTTTTT. Translation gives CASTIRDTISGELFF. The rearrangement uses TRBV27 and TRBJ2-2; a weak D match, TRBD1 (6 bases). V was pared by 7 bases and J by 6 bases, with 18 bases between. The CDR3 runs 15 residues. Germline-derived CDR1 and CDR2 are MNHEY and SMNVEV (reference sequence).

The DNA for the CDR3 is TGTGCCAGCAGCTTAGCGGGAGTAGGGGATACGCAGTATTTT. It encodes CASSLAGVGDTQYF. The V call is TRBV9, the J call TRBJ2-3; 9 bases are shared with TRBD2. The germline V gene encodes CDR1 SGDLS and CDR2 YYNGEE. J was trimmed by 6 bases and V by 4 bases; bases with no gene match: 6. The CDR3 is 14 amino acids.

V gene TRBV7-8 combines with J gene TRBJ1-3; the D gene is possibly TRBD1 (5 bases). There are 15 residues in the CDR3. Germline assignment: CDR1 SGHVS and CDR2 FQNEAQ. Between the trimmed V and J ends, which lost 1 base and 0 bases, there was a span of 7 bases. CDR3 in amino acids: CASSLVRDSGNTIYF. The CDR3 region has the DNA TGTGCCAGCAGCTTAGTCAGGGACTCTGGAAACACCATATATTTT.

The rearrangement links TRBV28 to TRBJ1-5, with D possibly TRBD1 on 6 matching bases. The V gene lost 1 base and the J gene lost 3 bases, with 19 bases spanning the gap. The germline CDR1 and CDR2 sequences are MDHEN and SYDVKM. This CDR3 is built from 18 residues. Here the CDR3 reads CASSLFARFRDNNQPQHF. CDR3 in DNA: TGTGCCAGCAGTTTATTCGCTCGTTTCCGGGACAACAATCAGCCCCAGCATTTT. The variable domain in full, completed from reference TRBV28 and TRBJ1-5, reads DVKVTQSSRYLVKRTGEKVFLECVQDMDHENMFWYRQDPGLGLRLIYFSYDVKMKEKGDIPEGYSVSREKKERFSLILESASTNQTSMYLCASSLFARFRDNNQPQHFGDGTRLSIL.

CDR3 DNA: TGTGCCAGCAGTCCCCGTGGAGGGATCTATGGCTACACCTTC. Encoded protein: CASSPRGGIYGYTF. The chain has TRBV27 and TRBJ1-2; D not resolved. V lost 5 bases to trimming and J lost 4 bases, with 14 bases between them. The CDR3 runs to 14 residues. Germline assignment: CDR1 MNHEY and CDR2 SMNVEV (reference sequence).

The chain uses TRBV7-2 and TRBJ1-5, with D possibly matching TRBD1 (5 bases). V lost 2 bases and J 4 bases, leaving 9 bases between the germline ends. The germline V gene encodes CDR1 SGHTA and CDR2 FQGNSA. This CDR3 is built from 14 residues. For the CDR3, the DNA is TGTGCCAGCAGCTTAATGGGGGGGAATCAGCCCCAGCATTTT. It specifies CASSLMGGNQPQHF.

The rearrangement uses TRBV28 and TRBJ1-1; 8 positions match TRBD1. This CDR3 region has 17 residues. The V gene end was trimmed by 6 bases and the J gene end by 0 bases; junction bases not matched to a gene: 12. Looked up from germline, CDR1 is MDHEN and CDR2 is SYDVKM. The CDR3: CASSLGQGASMNTEAFF. DNA of the CDR3: TGTGCCAGCAGCCTAGGGCAGGGGGCCTCAATGAACACTGAAGCTTTCTTT. Together with reference TRBV28 and TRBJ1-1, the CDR3 gives the full variable domain: DVKVTQSSRYLVKRTGEKVFLECVQDMDHENMFWYRQDPGLGLRLIYFSYDVKMKEKGDIPEGYSVSREKKERFSLILESASTNQTSMYLCASSLGQGASMNTEAFFGQGTRLTVV.

The gene calls are TRBV2 and TRBJ2-1, with TRBD2 matching over 8 bases. Trimming removed 6 bases from V and 3 bases from J; junction bases left unmatched: 13. Germline V gives CDR1 SNHLY, CDR2 FYNNEI. The CDR3 length is 17 residues. Here the CDR3 DNA reads TGTGCCAGCAGCCGTAATCAACTAGCGGCCAACTACAATGAGCAGTTCTTC. It codes for CASSRNQLAANYNEQFF.

The rearrangement uses TRBV4-1 and TRBJ2-3; TRBD2 aligns across 10 bases. Losses at the gene ends were 1 base for V and 6 bases for J; bases not matched to a gene: 4. CDR1 and CDR2 from the germline V gene are MGHRA and YSYEKL. The CDR3 contains 15 residues. CDR3 coding DNA: TGCGCCAGCAGCCAAGGTAGCGGGGGGCCGGATACGCAGTATTTT. Its translation: CASSQGSGGPDTQYF.

The chain combines TRBV5-1 with TRBJ2-2, with 11 bases aligning to TRBD2. The J segment lost 1 base and the V segment lost 3 bases, leaving 5 bases of the junction unmatched. This CDR3 is built from 17 residues. Per the germline V gene, CDR1 is SGHRS and CDR2 is YFSETQ. The CDR3, as DNA: TGCGCCAGCAGCTCGAGACTAGCGGGGATGAACACCGGGGAGCTGTTTTTT. Its protein is CASSSRLAGMNTGELFF.

V gene TRBV11-3 combines with J gene TRBJ2-7; D call uncertain. V was shortened by 0 bases and J by 2 bases, with 5 bases between the two germline ends. The germline CDR1 and CDR2 sequences are SGHNT and YENEEA. This CDR3 spans 13 amino acids. The CDR3 sequence is CASSLETPYEQYF. CDR3 sequence (DNA): TGTGCCAGCAGCTTAGAGACTCCCTACGAGCAGTACTTC.

The chain links TRBV12-5 to TRBJ1-5; a possible D gene is TRBD1 (6 bases). The V and J ends lost 3 bases and 0 bases respectively, with 12 bases between them. Germline CDR1 and CDR2: LGHNT and FRNRAP. This CDR3 is 16 amino acids long. The CDR3 bases are TGTGCTAGTGGTTTTCGGACAGCACATAGCAATCAGCCCCAGCATTTT. It translates to CASGFRTAHSNQPQHF. The variable domain in full, with the rest retrieved from reference TRBV12-5 and TRBJ1-5, is DARVTQTPRHKVTEMGQEVTMRCQPILGHNTVFWYRQTMMQGLELLAYFRNRAPLDDSGMPKDRFSAEMPDATLATLKIQPSEPRDSAVYFCASGFRTAHSNQPQHFGDGTRLSIL.

The chain uses TRBV10-1 and TRBJ2-1, with D possibly matching TRBD2 (6 bases). Trimming took 2 bases from V and 0 from J, leaving 11 bases between them. This CDR3 has 16 residues. Looked up from germline, CDR1 is WNHNN and CDR2 is SYGVQD (reference sequence). The CDR3 bases are TGCGCCAGCAGTGAGACTCGGGGGAGCTCCTACAATGAGCAGTTCTTC. Residues: CASSETRGSSYNEQFF.

V is TRBV5-1 and J is TRBJ1-2; D gene ambiguous. Germline V CDR1 and CDR2: SGHRS, YFSETQ. V shed 0 bases and J shed 2 bases, with 5 bases lying between them. The CDR3 consists of 13 residues. DNA for the CDR3: TGCGCCAGCAGCTTGGGGCAGAACTATGGCTACACCTTC. Translated, it gives CASSLGQNYGYTF.

This clone was counted once. This chain joins TRBV5-1 and TRBJ1-1; D is undetermined. With 3 bases removed from V and 1 base from J, the gap between germline ends came to 10 bases. This CDR3 has 14 residues. Germline V gene sequence: CDR1 SGHRS, CDR2 YFSETQ. The CDR3 sequence is CASSSRLGNTEAFF. The CDR3 region has the DNA TGCGCCAGCAGCTCAAGACTGGGGAACACTGAAGCTTTCTTT.

This clone has more than one count but fewer than ten. The chain employs TRBV11-3 and TRBJ2-2; the D gene is possibly TRBD2 (6 bases). The CDR3 extends over 16 amino acids. The V gene's germline CDR1 is SGHNT and CDR2 YENEEA. Trimming shortened V by 3 bases and J by 1 base, and 12 bases separated the two germline ends. CDR3 sequence reads: CASSFSGRGNTGELFF. For the CDR3, the DNA is TGTGCCAGCAGCTTCAGTGGGCGGGGGAACACCGGGGAGCTGTTTTTT.

This chain joins TRBV4-2 and TRBJ2-7; 9 bases fit TRBD1. Per the germline V gene, CDR1 is LGHNA and CDR2 is YNFKEQ. The CDR3 runs 18 residues. After removal of 0 bases from V and 2 bases from J, the junction contained 11 bases not matched to a gene. The CDR3 DNA follows: TGTGCCAGCAGCCAAGATCGGTTTCGGGACAGGGCGCCCTACGAGCAGTACTTC. This encodes CASSQDRFRDRAPYEQYF.

The chain joins TRBV9 to TRBJ1-2; D uncertain. Germline V lookup: CDR1 SGDLS, CDR2 YYNGEE. The V and J ends lost 4 bases and 8 bases respectively, with 9 bases between them. CDR3 length equals 11 residues. Written as DNA, the CDR3 is TGTGCCAGCAGCCCGACGGGGGGCTACACCTTC. This gives the protein CASSPTGGYTF.

The chain carries TRBV5-1 and TRBJ1-1, with D maybe TRBD1 (5 bases). With 4 bases removed from V and 1 base from J, the gap between germline ends came to 14 bases. Germline CDR1 and CDR2: SGHRS and YFSETQ. CDR3 length: 15 residues. CDR3 in amino acids: CASSIDTRENTEAFF. The CDR3 bases are TGCGCCAGCAGCATAGACACCAGGGAGAACACTGAAGCTTTCTTT.

The rearrangement joins TRBV10-1 to TRBJ2-2; D perhaps matches TRBD2 (6 bases). The length of the CDR3 is 17 residues. V lost 0 bases to trimming and J lost 5 bases, with 16 bases between them. From germline, CDR1 is WNHNN and CDR2 SYGVQD (reference sequence). This CDR3 is CASSESVLSSGTGELFF. In DNA, the CDR3 is TGCGCCAGCAGTGAGTCGGTGCTTAGTAGCGGAACCGGGGAGCTGTTTTTT.

This clone was detected once. This chain connects TRBV9 to TRBJ1-2; D is perhaps TRBD1 (6 bases). CDR3 length equals 16 residues. Germline V gene data show CDR1 as SGDLS and CDR2 as YYNGEE. The V end lost 3 bases, the J end lost 6 bases, and 21 bases lay between the germline ends. CDR3 in DNA: TGTGCCAGCAGCGGGACCGGGACACCAGCCTCGGATGGCTACACCTTC. It is translated as CASSGTGTPASDGYTF.

Relative to its sample, this clone is medium-sized (0.01 to 0.1%). The chain carries TRBV5-5 and TRBJ1-3; 9 bases align to TRBD1. V dropped 5 bases and J dropped 0; count of bases not matched to a gene: 9. This CDR3 has 17 residues. Germline CDR1 SGHKS, CDR2 YYEKEE (reference sequence). This CDR3 is CASRRSPGQGSGNTIYF. DNA for the CDR3: TGTGCCAGCAGACGATCCCCGGGACAGGGCTCTGGAAACACCATATATTTT.

The genes are TRBV20-1 and TRBJ2-7, with D possibly being TRBD2 (5 bases). The V gene lost 6 bases and the J gene lost 6 bases, with 12 bases spanning the gap. The CDR3 consists of 11 residues. Looked up from germline, CDR1 is DFQATT and CDR2 is SNEGSKA (reference sequence). DNA of the CDR3: TGCAGTGCCTCCCTGAGGGTCGAGCAGTACTTC. This encodes CSASLRVEQYF.

J is TRBJ2-2 and V is TRBV29-1, with 13 bases lining up with TRBD2. The V gene's germline CDR1 is SQVTM and CDR2 ANQGSEA. Trimming at V came to 4 bases and at J to 7 bases, leaving 18 bases not matched to a gene. The CDR3 spans 19 residues. As DNA, the CDR3 is TGCAGCGTTGTCAGACGGAGTGGCGGACTAGCGGGAGTTGTCGGGGAGCTGTTTTTT. Amino acids: CSVVRRSGGLAGVVGELFF.

V usage is TRBV2 and J usage is TRBJ1-4; 7 bases align to TRBD1. V lost 9 bases and J lost 0; bases outside the gene matches: 4. The germline V gene has CDR1 SNHLY and CDR2 FYNNEI. The CDR3 is made up of 14 amino acids. The CDR3 nucleotides are TGTGCCAGTAGACAGGGCCCAACTAATGAAAAACTGTTTTTT. Amino acid sequence: CASRQGPTNEKLFF. Together with reference TRBV2 and TRBJ1-4, the CDR3 gives the full variable domain: EPEVTQTPSHQVTQMGQEVILRCVPISNHLYFYWYRQILGQKVEFLVSFYNNEISEKSEIFDDQFSVERPDGSNFTLKIRSTKLEDSAMYFCASRQGPTNEKLFFGSGTQLSVL.

This CDR3 is CASSTWEYQNTEAFF. The CDR3 nucleotides read TGTGCCAGCTCAACCTGGGAGTATCAAAACACTGAAGCTTTCTTT. This sequence joins TRBV7-9 and TRBJ1-1; D call uncertain. CDR1 SEHNR and CDR2 FQNEAQ come from the germline V gene (reference sequence). The CDR3 contains 15 residues. V was cut by 8 bases and J by 2 bases, with 18 bases left in between. The full variable domain, completed using reference TRBV7-9 and TRBJ1-1, is DTGVSQNPRHKITKRGQNVTFRCDPISEHNRLYWYRQTLGQGPEFLTYFQNEAQLEKSRLLSDRFSAERPKGSFSTLEIQRTEQGDSAMYLCASSTWEYQNTEAFFGQGTRLTVV.

The V call is TRBV5-1, the J call TRBJ2-2; a possible D gene is TRBD1 (5 bases). The CDR3 covers 16 residues. The germline CDR1 and CDR2 sequences are SGHRS and YFSETQ. With 4 bases removed from V and 0 bases from J, the gap between germline ends came to 13 bases. The DNA of the CDR3 is TGCGCCAGCAGCGGACCGACAGCGACGAACACCGGGGAGCTGTTTTTT. This gives the protein CASSGPTATNTGELFF.

V and J are TRBV19 and TRBJ2-4; perhaps TRBD2 as D (6 bases). This CDR3 is 15 amino acids long. V lost 3 bases, J lost 5 bases, and 14 bases lay in between. The V gene's germline CDR1 is LNHDA and CDR2 SQIVND (reference sequence). In DNA form, the CDR3 reads TGTGCCAGTAGTATCAAGGGGACTCCTGAAAACATTCAGTACTTC. As protein: CASSIKGTPENIQYF.

The chain couples TRBV6-1 to TRBJ1-1; D uncertain. Germline V gene data show CDR1 as MNHNS and CDR2 as SASEGT. This CDR3 region has 11 residues. Trimming left V 7 bases short and J 2 bases short, with 5 bases between. The DNA of the CDR3 is TGTGCCAGCACCCTCAACACTGAAGCTTTCTTT. It is translated as CASTLNTEAFF.

This sequence joins TRBV29-1 and TRBJ1-4; no definite D call. The CDR3 consists of 13 residues. Germline-derived CDR1 and CDR2 are SQVTM and ANQGSEA. V gave up 7 bases and J gave up 6 bases, with 15 bases separating them. CDR3 nucleotide sequence: TGCAGCGCTCAGTCCCCATTCGATGAAAAACTGTTTTTT. This sequence encodes CSAQSPFDEKLFF.

The chain links TRBV5-6 to TRBJ2-3; 7 bases fit TRBD1. The CDR3 covers 14 residues. Trimming at V came to 9 bases and at J to 5 bases, leaving 12 bases not matched to a gene. CDR1 and CDR2 (germline): SGHDT, YYEEEE. CDR3 amino acids: CATKGAPTGDTQYF. CDR3 in DNA: TGTGCCACCAAGGGGGCTCCCACGGGAGATACGCAGTATTTT.